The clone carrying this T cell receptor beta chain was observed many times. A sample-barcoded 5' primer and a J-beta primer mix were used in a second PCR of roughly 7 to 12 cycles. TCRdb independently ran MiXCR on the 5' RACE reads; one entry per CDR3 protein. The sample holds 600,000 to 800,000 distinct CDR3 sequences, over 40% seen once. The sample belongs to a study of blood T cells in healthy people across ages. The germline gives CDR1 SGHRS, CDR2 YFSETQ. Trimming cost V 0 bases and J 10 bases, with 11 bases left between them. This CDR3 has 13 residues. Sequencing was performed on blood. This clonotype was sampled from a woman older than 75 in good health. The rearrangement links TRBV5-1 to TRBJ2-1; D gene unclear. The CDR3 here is CASSLVGSGEQFF. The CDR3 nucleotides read TGCGCCAGCAGCTTGGTAGGATCCGGGGAGCAGTTCTTC.